This T cell receptor (beta chain) came from a study of cytomegalovirus exposure and HLA in healthy donors (dated by TCRdb to about 2017). For context, the study as a whole: In an earlier analysis of some 550 of the donors, around 300 Gb of sequence data and 100 million or so unique TCR beta sequences from roughly 200 million T cells were reported. Approximately 330 gigabases of sequencing data and 91 million or so unique TCR sequences made up an early release that covered some 640 HLA-typed donors. Of the 300 to 400 genotyped donors, 65% to 90% fell in the genetic ancestry cluster associated with self-reported Caucasian donors. The study was designed to test whether signatures of past pathogen exposure could be identified by cataloging public T cell receptors. Using immunosequencing, the study profiled T cell repertoires from 640 or so subjects and related those repertoires to cytomegalovirus serostatus. Besides the first cohort of some 670 subjects, a separate validation cohort made up of over a hundred different subjects was used. High-throughput TCR immunosequencing, statistical association of individual TCRs with disease status, and machine learning were combined to predict cytomegalovirus infection status. To study patterns of TCR occurrence, a later analysis re-analyzed previously published TCR beta repertoires from around 660 donors and added high-resolution HLA genotyping. In the later analysis, no new phenotypic data were used to find candidate immune exposures; instead, reliance was placed on TCR beta sequences and their occurrence across donors. In an earlier analysis of a few hundred of the donors, high-throughput TCR beta sequencing was used to judge whether each TCR beta V gene segment behaved as functional or pseudogenic. Donor age, sex, ethnicity and CMV serostatus were collected together with the repertoire data. A later genetic analysis used genome-wide SNP genotypes for 398 of the 666 donors, treating that subset as a discovery cohort. Every discovery cohort repertoire had been produced on one sequencing platform. Class I and class II HLA loci were covered by the typing at four-digit resolution. Typing coverage differed by locus: A, B, C, DRB1 and DQB1 were typed in about 620-630 donors, DQA1 in about 500, DPA1 in approximately 600, and DPB1 in just under 490. Because of strong linkage in the cohort, a few DR-DQ haplotypes were treated as single units for association and clustering. Among about 400 genotyped donors of the cohort, an average of around 240,000 unique TCR beta nucleotide sequences was sequenced per donor, of which roughly 17% were non-productive.

As encoded in the germline V gene (reference sequence), CDR1 is MNHNY while CDR2 is SVGAGI. The V end loses 5 bases and the J end loses 1 base, and a stretch of 14 bases separates them. Spanning cysteine to phenylalanine, the CDR3 consists of 15 amino acids. Here the CDR3 DNA is all that survives: 45 bases in frame from base 1. Remarks on this clone: The target of this receptor is not known. Per-nucleotide qualities are absent, and no much larger clonotype sits a single base away.

The method was the immunoSEQ multiplex PCR assay. The multiplex PCR relied on a mix of 60 forward primers for TCR Vbeta segments and 13 reverse primers for TCR Jbeta segments. A multiplex PCR assay on genomic DNA amplified the CDR3 region of rearranged TCR beta genes. On the Illumina HiSeq System, the amplified TCR beta libraries were sequenced as 87-base-pair reads. Per the source publication's procedure: A later analysis tallied approximately 87 million unique TCR beta chains across the 550 to 850 repertoires, and about 10 million of those chains were shared by two or more donors. Raw reads were error-corrected and collapsed into unique sequences with a nearest-neighbor algorithm that merged closely related sequences to remove PCR and sequencing errors. V, D and J gene segments were assigned by aligning CDR3 sequences to IMGT reference sequences. For a sequence to be retained, a match of at least six nucleotides was required to both a V gene segment and a J gene segment. A rearrangement was called productive if the CDR3 had no stop codons and remained in frame with V and J, and every other rearrangement was called non-productive. CDR3 was defined by IMGT convention, running from the second conserved V-encoded cysteine to the conserved J-encoded phenylalanine. In an earlier analysis of approximately 590 of the donors, sequences lacking an unambiguous match to a single V gene segment were excluded. An earlier analysis of several hundred of the donors called V segments functional above 56.7% productive rearrangements and segregating when the between-donor standard deviation exceeded 5%. A statistical classification framework was built to diagnose cytomegalovirus status from the catalog of TCR beta chain sequences. In a later analysis, V and J genes were assigned by comparing TCR nucleotide sequences against IMGT/GENE-DB human TR gene sequences. In a later analysis, CDR3 sequences and most-parsimonious VDJ recombination scenarios were assigned using the TCRdist pipeline. In a later analysis, every TCR beta chain was defined by the combination of its CDR3 amino acid sequence and its V-gene family, and reads without a unique V-gene family were dropped. A later analysis removed 600 or so highly shared, low-generation-probability nucleotide sequences to deal with suspected cross-contamination and a sequencing artifact. In a later analysis, a clonal expansion index was calculated for each public chain from normalized within-repertoire ranks of inferred template counts. In a later analysis, generation probabilities were computed using a VDJ recombination model fitted to out-of-frame rearrangements, and the results were checked against IGoR. Hypergeometric tests were used in a later analysis to score TCR-TCR, TCR-HLA and TCR-CMV co-occurrence, with a repertoire-size bias correction applied to the TCR pairs. In a later analysis, false discovery rates were estimated by permuting HLA or CMV assignments 20 times. A later analysis grouped co-occurring TCRs with DBSCAN, adding TCRdist sequence similarity when clustering within HLA-allele-positive subsets. Repertoires with fewer than 30,000 or more than 120,000 public chains were left out of co-occurrence clustering, as were a handful of repertoires with anomalous nucleotide sharing. TCRdb provides this immuneACCESS table in a form limited to in-frame rearrangements. Some clones are lacking; in checked studies, under half of them reflect an unresolved V gene, and why the rest are absent is not known. The V and J calls and clone size were taken over from that table, and D and trimming were inferred from the DNA. The sample records 100,000 to 150,000 clones, 15% to 20% of which are singletons. Approximately 2.6% of the sample lies in the top ten.

The paper's findings and limits, for the study overall: Assigning TCR associations to individual alleles was difficult when HLA alleles, especially DR and DQ, strongly co-occurred. In a later genetic analysis, a missense DCLRE1C variant was associated with V-gene and J-gene trimming of TCR beta chains, and the association was replicated in an independent cohort. Roughly uniform sequencing depth across donors was assumed in presence/absence analyses, although this assumption may not hold. While some public TCRs were present in many individuals, most TCR sequences turned up only very rarely across donors. The authors suggested that the approach could potentially be generalized to other disease states and immunological phenotypes. In vitro tests confirmed that a few of the cytomegalovirus-associated TCR beta chains recognize cytomegalovirus antigens. A cluster of highly shared sequence variants was judged likely to be a technical artifact of the sequencing pipeline. A later analysis found that TCR association rates varied across HLA loci, with DRB1 alleles showing the most associated TCRs and HLA-C alleles the fewest. Because HLA typing was missing for some donors at each locus, association tests included only the typed subset. An earlier analysis of approximately 600 of the donors showed that most TCR beta V segments appeared in productive rearrangements either about 87% or about 30% of the time, which broadly matched IMGT annotations. In the study, roughly 160 TCR beta chains were listed as associated with cytomegalovirus. A later analysis reported that several top co-occurrence clusters appeared linked to parvovirus B19, influenza, CMV and Epstein-Barr virus. Compared with equally common non-associated chains, HLA-associated TCR beta chains in a later analysis were more clonally expanded and had lower generation probabilities. In a later analysis, most CMV-associated TCR beta chains were found to appear HLA-restricted, with HLA associations seemingly driven largely by CMV exposure. In a later genetic analysis, fewer N-insertions in productive TCRs were reported among donors in an Asian-associated ancestry cluster than the approximately 670-donor mean. Linkage disequilibrium might explain the correlated functional status among segregating V segments, but an unknown experimental factor could not be ruled out. The 87-base-pair reads could not distinguish some IMGT-functional V segments, including TRBV6-2 and TRBV6-3, so those segments were excluded. A further reported finding was that TCR beta sequences accurately predicted the HLA-A and HLA-B alleles for most subjects in the first cohort. Approximately 18 rarely observed V segments, including chromosome 9 orphons, were excluded from the earlier analysis of just under 600 of the donors because counts were too low. The classifier was reported to diagnose cytomegalovirus status with high specificity and sensitivity in both the original and validation cohorts. At a false discovery rate of 0.05, a later analysis linked around 17,000 TCR beta sequences to specific HLA alleles. For the cohort, immune exposure information was limited to CMV serostatus. This cohort had only TCR beta chains sequenced, and the lack of alpha or paired-chain data limited which features could be detected.

In total, about 650 healthy bone marrow donors made up the cohort. Cohort members were all nominally healthy when sampled, although unrecorded immune exposures were likely present. The donor was CMV seropositive and was included in the group of 250 to 300 seropositive cohort members. A peripheral blood sample was collected from each donor, and TCR beta sequencing was performed on peripheral blood mononuclear cells. The Qiagen DNeasy Blood Extraction Kit was used to extract genomic DNA from the blood cell samples. The sample taken for sequencing was PBMCs. The source is a female donor in good health and CMV-seropositive. The V and J genes are TRBV6-6 and TRBJ1-2; the D gene is not confidently resolved. CDR3 sequence: CASSLGVHSNYGYTF. The sequenced DNA: TGTGCCAGCAGTCTCGGAGTGCATAGTAACTATGGCTACACCTTC.